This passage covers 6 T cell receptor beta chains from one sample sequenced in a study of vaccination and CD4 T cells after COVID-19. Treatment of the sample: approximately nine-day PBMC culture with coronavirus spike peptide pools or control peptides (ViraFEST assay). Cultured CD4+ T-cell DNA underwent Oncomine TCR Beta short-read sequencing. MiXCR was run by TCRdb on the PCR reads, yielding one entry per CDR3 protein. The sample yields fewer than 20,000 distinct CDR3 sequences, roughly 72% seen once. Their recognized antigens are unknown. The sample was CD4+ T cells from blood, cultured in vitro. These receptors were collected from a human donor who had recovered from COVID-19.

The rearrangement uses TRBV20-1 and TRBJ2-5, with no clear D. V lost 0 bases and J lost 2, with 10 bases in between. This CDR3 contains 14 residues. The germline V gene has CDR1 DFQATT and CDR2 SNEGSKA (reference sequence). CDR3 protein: CSARDGVGQETQYF. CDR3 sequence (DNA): TGCAGTGCTAGAGATGGGGTAGGGCAAGAGACCCAGTACTTC.

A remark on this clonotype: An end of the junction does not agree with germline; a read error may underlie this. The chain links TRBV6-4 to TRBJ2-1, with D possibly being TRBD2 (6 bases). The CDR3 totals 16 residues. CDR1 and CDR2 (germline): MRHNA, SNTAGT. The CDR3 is CASRIRDWTTYNEKFF. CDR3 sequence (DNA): TGTGCCAGCAGGATTAGGGACTGGACGACTTACAATGAGAAGTTCTTC.

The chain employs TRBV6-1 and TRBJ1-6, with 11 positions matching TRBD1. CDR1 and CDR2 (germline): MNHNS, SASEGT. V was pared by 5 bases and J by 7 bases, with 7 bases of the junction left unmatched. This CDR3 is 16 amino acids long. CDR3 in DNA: TGTGCCAGCAGTACGGACAGGGGGCTTTGGAATTCACCCCTCCACTTT. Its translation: CASSTDRGLWNSPLHF.

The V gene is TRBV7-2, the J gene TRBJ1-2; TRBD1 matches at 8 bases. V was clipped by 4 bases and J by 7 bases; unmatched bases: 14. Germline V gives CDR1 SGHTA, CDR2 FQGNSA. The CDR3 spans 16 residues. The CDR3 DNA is TGTGCCAGCAGCTCCACCCCGGACAGGGATCGTGGTGGCTACACCTTC. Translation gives CASSSTPDRDRGGYTF. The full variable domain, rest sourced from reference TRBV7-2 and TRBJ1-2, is GAGVSQSPSNKVTEKGKDVELRCDPISGHTALYWYRQSLGQGLEFLIYFQGNSAPDKSGLPSDRFSAERTGGSVSTLTIQRTQQEDSAVYLCASSSTPDRDRGGYTFGSGTRLTVV.

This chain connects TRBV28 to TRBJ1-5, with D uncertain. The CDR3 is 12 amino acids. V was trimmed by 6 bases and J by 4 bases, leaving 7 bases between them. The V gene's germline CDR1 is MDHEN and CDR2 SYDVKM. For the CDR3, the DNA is TGTGCCAGCAGGTCGGGGAATCAGCCCCAGCATTTT. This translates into CASRSGNQPQHF.

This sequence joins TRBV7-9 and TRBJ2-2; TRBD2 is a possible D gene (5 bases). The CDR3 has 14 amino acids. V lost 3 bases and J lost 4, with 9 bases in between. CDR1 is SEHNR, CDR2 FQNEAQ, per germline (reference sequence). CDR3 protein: CASSLPSSTGELFF. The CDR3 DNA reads TGTGCCAGCAGCTTGCCTAGCAGCACCGGGGAGCTGTTTTTT. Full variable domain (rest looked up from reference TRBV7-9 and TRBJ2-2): DTGVSQNPRHKITKRGQNVTFRCDPISEHNRLYWYRQTLGQGPEFLTYFQNEAQLEKSRLLSDRFSAERPKGSFSTLEIQRTEQGDSAMYLCASSLPSSTGELFFGEGSRLTVL.